This TCR beta chain comes out of a study of identical twins. Study-wide results and limits: Fewer insertions marked abundant cord blood beta clonotypes; young adult naive trended weakly, memory not at all.

Note on this clonotype: Its specificity is not known. Just one base apart from a much larger clone, this may be a read error.

TCRdb independently ran MiXCR on the 5' RACE reads; one entry per CDR3 protein. The table records about 290,000 distinct CDR3 sequences, roughly 8.6% of them present only once. The same specimen was also included in a second study, on yellow fever vaccine responses in identical twins.

The receptor's source is a woman younger than 35 in good health. Source material: CD8+ T cells sorted from blood.

The CDR3 reads CASSLPGEETQCF. CDR3 nucleotides: TGTGCCAGCAGTTTGCCCGGGGAAGAGACCCAGTGCTTC. The genes are TRBV28 and TRBJ2-5; possibly TRBD2 for D (5 bases). CDR3 length: 13 residues. The germline CDR1 and CDR2 sequences are MDHEN and SYDVKM.